This T cell receptor (beta chain) was sequenced in a study of blood T cell repertoires in COVID-19. On the study more broadly: The United States, Italy and Spain supplied acute and convalescent COVID-19 samples. Nucleic acid was either cDNA or gDNA, and it came from T cells, B-cell-depleted T cells, or PBMCs.

This CDR3 is built from 15 residues. The germline V gene encodes CDR1 LGHDT and CDR2 YNNKEL (reference sequence). The V and J ends lost 6 bases and 0 bases, in that order; junction bases with no gene match: 7. Original data processing: Nucleated cell counts were estimated from reference gene primer amplification. TCRdb keeps only in-frame clones here, not all; method: immunoSEQ multiplex PCR. The DNA gave D and trimming, while V, J and clone size come from that table. The sample contains fewer than 95,000 clones, around 87% of which appear only once. The V call is TRBV3-1 (or the pseudogene TRBV3-2), the J call TRBJ2-7, with TRBD1 matching over 8 bases. The TCR comes from a male donor with acute or convalescent COVID-19. Sequencing was done on a sample of peripheral blood. This chain's CDR3 is CASRPDRGHSYEQYF. The CDR3 coding sequence is TGTGCCAGCAGACCTGACAGGGGTCACTCCTACGAGCAGTACTTC.